The 10 T cell receptor beta chains below were found in one sample sequenced in a study of blood T cell repertoires in COVID-19 (dated by TCRdb to the early 2020s). Library preparation was by the immunoSEQ multiplex PCR assay. This is the immuneACCESS table as TCRdb keeps it, with only in-frame sequences that have V and J called. A part of the clones is gone; compared with another copy, unresolved V genes explain less than half, and the rest is unexplained. The sample includes about 190,000 clones, with just under 80% observed a single time. Approximately 3% of the sample is in the top ten clones. Sample: peripheral blood. The receptors were gathered from an elderly woman with active or convalescent COVID-19.

V gene TRBV9 combines with J gene TRBJ2-1; 11 nucleotides line up with TRBD1. CDR1 and CDR2 (germline): SGDLS, YYNGEE. The CDR3 has 13 residues. J lost 8 bases, V lost 8 bases, and 6 bases had no gene match. The CDR3 protein is CASAGTGGHEQFF. In nucleotides, the CDR3 is TGTGCCAGTGCTGGGACAGGGGGACATGAGCAGTTCTTC.

The V gene is TRBV7-2, the J gene TRBJ1-1, with 7 bases fitting TRBD1. CDR3 length: 15 amino acids. Germline loops: CDR1 SGHTA, CDR2 FQGNSA. J was trimmed by 0 bases and V by 5 bases; bases with no gene match: 6. The CDR3 nucleotides are TGTGCCAGCAGCCATCGACAGGGTATGAACACTGAAGCTTTCTTT. It yields the protein CASSHRQGMNTEAFF.

This sequence joins TRBV30 and TRBJ2-2; the D gene is possibly TRBD1 (5 bases). Germline V CDR1 and CDR2: GTSNPN, SVGIG (reference sequence). V dropped 5 bases and J dropped 6 bases, with 22 bases sitting between them. The length of the CDR3 is 16 residues. The DNA of the CDR3 is TGTGCCTGGCTTTCCTTCGCCAGGGCCAGGTCCGGGGAGCTGTTTTTT. Residues: CAWLSFARARSGELFF.

This chain uses TRBV4-3 with TRBJ1-1, with 10 bases aligning to TRBD1. This CDR3 has 21 residues. J was trimmed by 5 bases and V by 4 bases; bases with no gene match: 25. Germline V lookup: CDR1 LGHNA, CDR2 YSLEER. CDR3 residues: CASSRDAVSGTGDGWGTEAFF. In nucleotides, the CDR3 is TGCGCCAGCAGCCGAGACGCCGTTTCCGGGACAGGGGACGGATGGGGGACTGAAGCTTTCTTT.

The genes are TRBV5-1 and TRBJ1-2, with D maybe TRBD1 (6 bases). The ends were cut back, 1 base at V and 5 bases at J, with 21 bases in the middle. Per the germline V gene, CDR1 is SGHRS and CDR2 is YFSETQ. The CDR3 is made up of 17 amino acids. CDR3 nucleotides: TGCGCCAGCAGCTTGTCTTGGACAGTGACCCTTGGGTATGGCTACACCTTC. It is translated as CASSLSWTVTLGYGYTF. The full variable domain, completed using reference TRBV5-1 and TRBJ1-2, is KAGVTQTPRYLIKTRGQQVTLSCSPISGHRSVSWYQQTPGQGLQFLFEYFSETQRNKGNFPGRFSGRQFSNSRSEMNVSTLELGDSALYLCASSLSWTVTLGYGYTFGSGTRLTVV.

CDR3 nucleotides: TGCGCCAGCAGTCAATGGCGAGATACCCGCTGGTGCGGTAGCAATCAGCCCCAGCATTTT. Amino acids: CASSQWRDTRWCGSNQPQHF. The chain recombines TRBV23-1 with TRBJ1-5; D unresolved. TRBV23-1 is an ORF for which the function is uncertain. This CDR3 has 20 amino acids. V was trimmed by 1 base and J by 0 bases, leaving 22 bases between them.

The chain is built from TRBV5-1 and TRBJ1-3; D unclear. Trimming stripped 4 bases from V and 4 bases from J, with 12 bases between. CDR3 length: 14 residues. The germline CDR1 and CDR2 sequences are SGHRS and YFSETQ. CDR3 in DNA: TGCGCCAGCAGCCGAGCGGCGGCCGGAAACACCATATATTTT. This encodes CASSRAAAGNTIYF.

A few counts support this clone. The V gene is TRBV19, the J gene TRBJ1-2, with D tentatively TRBD1 (6 bases). Germline lookup yields CDR1 LNHDA and CDR2 SQIVND (reference sequence). The CDR3 runs 15 residues. Deletions cut 9 bases from V and 0 bases from J, with 17 bases between. For the CDR3, the DNA is TGTGCCAGCAACCTACAGGGCCTAACTAACTATGGCTACACCTTC. Its protein is CASNLQGLTNYGYTF.

This clone was detected only a few times. The rearrangement links TRBV7-2 to TRBJ2-7; weak D call: TRBD1 (6 bases). Germline CDR1 reads SGHTA; CDR2 reads FQGNSA. The ends were cut back, 2 bases at V and 1 base at J, with 15 bases in the middle. CDR3 length: 16 amino acids. The DNA of the CDR3 is TGTGCCAGCAGCTTAAACCGGGACACCGGTTCCTACGAGCAGTACTTC. Translated, it gives CASSLNRDTGSYEQYF.

The chain uses TRBV19 and TRBJ1-2; D may be TRBD1 (6 bases). The CDR3 covers 15 residues. The germline CDR1 and CDR2 sequences are LNHDA and SQIVND (reference sequence). Trimming cost V 3 bases and J 4 bases, with 15 bases left between them. CDR3 bases: TGTGCCAGTAGTATGGGCAGGGGATTGTCCTATGGCTACACCTTC. As protein: CASSMGRGLSYGYTF. Based on the CDR3 plus reference TRBV19 and TRBJ1-2, the full variable domain is DGGITQSPKYLFRKEGQNVTLSCEQNLNHDAMYWYRQDPGQGLRLIYYSQIVNDFQKGDIAEGYSVSREKKESFPLTVTSAQKNPTAFYLCASSMGRGLSYGYTFGSGTRLTVV.